One and the same sample provided the 18 T cell receptor beta chains below, sequenced in a study of blood T cell repertoires in COVID-19. Profiling relied on immunoSEQ multiplex PCR, and the TCRdb table lists in-frame clones only, not all of them. The sample includes about 400,000 clones, around 87% of them seen just once. The material sequenced was PBMCs or T cells enriched from blood (not recorded which). Receptors were obtained from a man in his forties in a cohort exposed to, infected with or recovered from COVID-19 (not recorded which).

The genes are TRBV5-1 and TRBJ1-2; the D is unclear. V lost 3 bases, J lost 1 base, and 10 bases lay in between. Germline CDR1 reads SGHRS; CDR2 reads YFSETQ. CDR3 length equals 14 residues. The CDR3 sequence is CASSSTPLNYGYTF. CDR3 coding DNA: TGCGCCAGCAGCTCCACTCCACTTAACTATGGCTACACCTTC.

In this sample, this clone turned up once. The rearrangement links TRBV19 to TRBJ2-7; D may match TRBD1 or TRBD2 (9 bases each). CDR1 LNHDA and CDR2 SQIVND come from the germline V gene (reference sequence). The length of the CDR3 is 17 residues. V was clipped by 10 bases and J by 2 bases, with 27 bases between them. CDR3 sequence reads: CATAPGQGSSGAYEQYF. In DNA, the CDR3 is TGTGCCACAGCACCGGGACAGGGTTCTAGCGGGGCCTACGAGCAGTACTTC.

The V call is TRBV5-1, the J call TRBJ2-3; 13 nucleotides align to TRBD2. There are 16 residues in the CDR3. CDR1 and CDR2 (germline): SGHRS, YFSETQ. With V trimmed by 5 bases and J by 4 bases, 7 bases remained unmatched. The CDR3 coding sequence is TGCGCCAGCAGACTAGGACTAGCGGGAGTGTCAGATACGCAGTATTTT. The encoded protein is CASRLGLAGVSDTQYF.

The chain is built from TRBV4-1 and TRBJ2-5; 7 bases fit TRBD2. The CDR3 sequence is 14 residues long. Germline V gives CDR1 MGHRA, CDR2 YSYEKL. V lost 4 bases, J lost 5 bases, and 7 bases stayed unmatched. Here the CDR3 reads CASSPGAGRETQYF. The DNA for the CDR3 is TGCGCCAGCAGCCCTGGAGCGGGAAGGGAGACCCAGTACTTC.

The chain links TRBV6-5 to TRBJ2-2, with a tentative D call TRBD2 (6 bases). The CDR3 consists of 14 residues. The ends were cut back, 6 bases at V and 2 bases at J, with 10 bases in the middle. Germline CDR1 reads MNHEY; CDR2 reads SVGAGI. For the CDR3, the DNA is TGTGCCAGCAGCTGGGGACTTAACACCGGGGAGCTGTTTTTT. Residues: CASSWGLNTGELFF.

V gene TRBV24-1 combines with J gene TRBJ2-1; D perhaps matches TRBD1 (6 bases). The CDR3 sequence is 16 residues long. The germline V gene encodes CDR1 KGHDR and CDR2 SFDVKD. Trimming removed 5 bases from V and 2 bases from J, with 15 bases in between. In nucleotides, the CDR3 is TGTGCCACCAGTGGTACCCAGGGGACGGCCTACAATGAGCAGTTCTTC. Protein: CATSGTQGTAYNEQFF.

V gene TRBV2 combines with J gene TRBJ1-1, with 7 nucleotides matching TRBD1. The CDR3 extends over 14 amino acids. V lost 5 bases and J lost 3; bases outside the gene matches: 6. Germline V gives CDR1 SNHLY, CDR2 FYNNEI. CDR3 in DNA: TGTGCCAGCAGTCTACAGGGGTTGGACACTGAAGCTTTCTTT. Its translation: CASSLQGLDTEAFF.

The chain combines TRBV27 with TRBJ2-1; 13 bases agree with TRBD2. J lost 7 bases, V lost 2 bases, and 2 bases had no gene match. The CDR3 runs to 15 residues. Germline assignment: CDR1 MNHEY and CDR2 SMNVEV (reference sequence). CDR3 nucleotide sequence: TGTGCCAGCAGTTTACGGGGACTAGCGGGAAATGAGCAGTTCTTC. Translating it yields CASSLRGLAGNEQFF.

This chain connects TRBV7-9 to TRBJ2-3, with D maybe TRBD2 (6 bases). V was shortened by 2 bases and J by 1 base, with 13 bases between the two germline ends. Germline-derived CDR1 and CDR2 are SEHNR and FQNEAQ (reference sequence). The CDR3 runs 16 residues. CDR3 residues: CASSLNRESGTDTQYF. The DNA for the CDR3 is TGTGCCAGCAGCTTAAATCGGGAGTCTGGCACAGATACGCAGTATTTT.

This chain uses TRBV7-8 with TRBJ1-5; D perhaps matches TRBD1 (6 bases). V lost 5 bases to trimming and J lost 2 bases, with 16 bases between them. The V gene's germline CDR1 is SGHVS and CDR2 FQNEAQ. CDR3 size: 16 residues. The CDR3 nucleotides are TGTGCCAGCAGCCCTTCCGGACAGAATCGCAATCAGCCCCAGCATTTT. Its translation: CASSPSGQNRNQPQHF.

The chain recombines TRBV28 with TRBJ1-3; TRBD1 matches 9 bases. This CDR3 has 15 residues. Germline V gene sequence: CDR1 MDHEN, CDR2 SYDVKM. CDR3: CATRRTGVSGNTIYF. The CDR3 DNA reads as TGTGCTACCCGACGGACAGGGGTCTCTGGAAACACCATATATTTT. Full variable domain (missing parts from reference TRBV28 and TRBJ1-3): DVKVTQSSRYLVKRTGEKVFLECVQDMDHENMFWYRQDPGLGLRLIYFSYDVKMKEKGDIPEGYSVSREKKERFSLILESASTNQTSMYLCATRRTGVSGNTIYFGEGSWLTVV.

The chain couples TRBV7-9 to TRBJ1-1; no reliable D call. The V gene lost 5 bases and the J gene lost 6 bases, with 10 bases spanning the gap. The CDR3 extends over 12 amino acids. The germline CDR1 and CDR2 sequences are SEHNR and FQNEAQ (reference sequence). CDR3 sequence: CASSPRLAEAFF. The CDR3 region has the DNA TGTGCCAGCAGCCCTAGGCTGGCTGAAGCTTTCTTT. Variable domain in full (rest from reference TRBV7-9 and TRBJ1-1): DTGVSQNPRHKITKRGQNVTFRCDPISEHNRLYWYRQTLGQGPEFLTYFQNEAQLEKSRLLSDRFSAERPKGSFSTLEIQRTEQGDSAMYLCASSPRLAEAFFGQGTRLTVV.

The chain uses TRBV4-1 and TRBJ2-2; 14 nucleotides line up with TRBD2. The CDR3 loop spans 16 amino acids. Per the germline V gene, CDR1 is MGHRA and CDR2 is YSYEKL. The V and J ends lost 1 base and 7 bases, in that order; junction bases with no gene match: 2. DNA of the CDR3: TGCGCCAGCAGCCAAGGGACTAGCGGGAGGAACGGGGAGCTGTTTTTT. Translating it yields CASSQGTSGRNGELFF.

The chain recombines TRBV7-2 with TRBJ1-5, with a weak D call TRBD1 (6 bases). Germline CDR1 reads SGHTA; CDR2 reads FQGNSA. Trimming left V 1 base short and J 0 bases short, with 7 bases between. The CDR3 spans 15 residues. In DNA, the CDR3 is TGTGCCAGCAGCTTAGAACAGGGTAGCAATCAGCCCCAGCATTTT. It is translated as CASSLEQGSNQPQHF.

The chain has TRBV5-4 and TRBJ1-1, with D unclear. The CDR3 runs 15 residues. V dropped 3 bases and J dropped 5 bases, with 17 bases sitting between them. The germline V gene has CDR1 SGHNT and CDR2 YYREEE (reference sequence). The CDR3: CASSSRVGSYTEAFF. DNA for the CDR3: TGTGCCAGCAGCTCCCGTGTAGGGAGTTATACTGAAGCTTTCTTT.

This clone was seen once. The CDR3 protein is CASSVGQLARYNEQFF. CDR3 nucleotides: TGTGCCAGCAGCGTAGGGCAACTAGCGCGCTACAATGAGCAGTTCTTC. This sequence joins TRBV9 and TRBJ2-1; 7 bases align to TRBD2. Trimming cost V 0 bases and J 3 bases; bases outside gene matches: 6. Germline CDR1 and CDR2: SGDLS and YYNGEE. This CDR3 contains 16 residues.

V gene TRBV30 combines with J gene TRBJ2-7, with TRBD2 as a possible D gene (6 bases). Germline V gene data show CDR1 as GTSNPN and CDR2 as SVGIG (reference sequence). CDR3 length: 13 amino acids. Trimming shortened V by 0 bases and J by 6 bases, and 12 bases separated the two germline ends. The CDR3 coding sequence is TGTGCCTGGAGTGTAGCGGAGGGCACCGAGCAGTACTTC. This gives the protein CAWSVAEGTEQYF.

V is TRBV7-9 and J is TRBJ1-1; TRBD1 matches at 8 bases. This CDR3 spans 15 amino acids. V shed 5 bases and J 5 bases; nucleotides not matched to a gene: 10. The V gene's germline CDR1 is SEHNR and CDR2 FQNEAQ (reference sequence). CDR3 nucleotides: TGTGCCAGCAGCATCGGACAGGGTTCCGTGACTGAAGCTTTCTTT. Protein sequence: CASSIGQGSVTEAFF.